The rows below give T cell receptor beta chains drawn from one sample of a study of shared T cell receptors in the human thymus. Using immunoSEQ multiplex PCR, the repertoire was profiled, and TCRdb retains in-frame clones only, with some absent. The table has some 700,000 clones, approximately 88% seen once. A further study also used this sample, focusing on human thymus T cells.

The sequenced sample was thymocytes. These receptors originate from a boy less than two years old with a congenital heart defect. The CDR3 runs from the conserved cysteine through the conserved F or W. Each record gives: V gene, J gene, CDR3 protein.

v_call: TRBV4-3; j_call: TRBJ2-7; cdr3_aa: CASSQGRGSEQYF
v_call: TRBV5-1; j_call: TRBJ1-4; cdr3_aa: CASSFRDRVTPNEKLFF
v_call: TRBV29-1; j_call: TRBJ2-5; cdr3_aa: CSATQTGAQETQYF
v_call: TRBV11-3; j_call: TRBJ2-7; cdr3_aa: CASSLEDRLSYEQYF
v_call: TRBV4-2; j_call: TRBJ2-3; cdr3_aa: CASSRREREGGDTQYF
v_call: TRBV6-6; j_call: TRBJ1-2; cdr3_aa: CASSSGVGAPRGGYTF
v_call: TRBV6-1; j_call: TRBJ2-3; cdr3_aa: CASSGGTSGEGDTQYF
v_call: TRBV6-1; j_call: TRBJ2-5; cdr3_aa: CASSDRTSGGKETQYF
v_call: TRBV7-9; j_call: TRBJ2-7; cdr3_aa: CASSPQDLPPSYEQYF
v_call: TRBV5-1; j_call: TRBJ2-2; cdr3_aa: CASSLEWGRNTGELFF
v_call: TRBV12-5; j_call: TRBJ2-5; cdr3_aa: CASGLRLGLAAFQETQYF
v_call: TRBV30; j_call: TRBJ2-1; cdr3_aa: CAWRTSGKYNEQFF
v_call: TRBV10-1; j_call: TRBJ2-7; cdr3_aa: CASSEQGSPQYEQYF
v_call: TRBV5-1; j_call: TRBJ2-7; cdr3_aa: CASSLAEDYEQYF
v_call: TRBV29-1; j_call: TRBJ2-3; cdr3_aa: CSVESRVVGTQYF
v_call: TRBV7-2; j_call: TRBJ1-2; cdr3_aa: CASSFLWAGGYGYTF
v_call: TRBV10-2; j_call: TRBJ2-3; cdr3_aa: CASRGAGLTDTQYF
v_call: TRBV4-3; j_call: TRBJ1-4; cdr3_aa: CASSQDLRGRGTNEKLFF
v_call: TRBV5-1; j_call: TRBJ2-5; cdr3_aa: CASSPYDRGLKETQYF
v_call: TRBV14; j_call: TRBJ2-3; cdr3_aa: CASSQWWDKTQYF
v_call: TRBV6-4; j_call: TRBJ2-3; cdr3_aa: CASSDSPGQGRITSTDTQYF
v_call: TRBV5-1; j_call: TRBJ2-5; cdr3_aa: CASSSSGRETQYF
v_call: TRBV11-2; j_call: TRBJ2-7; cdr3_aa: CASSLDPPGHHTYEQYF
v_call: TRBV28; j_call: TRBJ1-2; cdr3_aa: CASSFRDRHYGYTF
v_call: TRBV5-6; j_call: TRBJ2-7; cdr3_aa: CASSGARDSIGEQYF
v_call: TRBV6-5; j_call: TRBJ2-7; cdr3_aa: CATGAEDEQYF
v_call: TRBV19; j_call: TRBJ2-7; cdr3_aa: CASSIAWQSYEQYF
v_call: TRBV30; j_call: TRBJ2-1; cdr3_aa: CAWSVLFTAGGYNEQFF
v_call: TRBV19; j_call: TRBJ2-2; cdr3_aa: CASIYRGGPGELFF
v_call: TRBV10-1; j_call: TRBJ2-7; cdr3_aa: CASSYGGQTYEQYF
v_call: TRBV5-6; j_call: TRBJ1-4; cdr3_aa: CASSPRGQANEKLFF
v_call: TRBV5-1; j_call: TRBJ2-7; cdr3_aa: CASSFIAGATYEQYF
v_call: TRBV5-6; j_call: TRBJ2-1; cdr3_aa: CASSLATSGRALSYNEQFF
v_call: TRBV28; j_call: TRBJ2-3; cdr3_aa: CASSFPQSGTGVTDTQYF
v_call: TRBV10-1; j_call: TRBJ2-1; cdr3_aa: CASSESELADYNEQFF
v_call: TRBV5-4; j_call: TRBJ2-5; cdr3_aa: CASSLYLRGQSEGEQYF
v_call: TRBV9; j_call: TRBJ2-6; cdr3_aa: CASSAYLIGASPSGANVLTF
v_call: TRBV28; j_call: TRBJ2-2; cdr3_aa: CASIPSRVMGTGELFF
v_call: TRBV29-1; j_call: TRBJ2-1; cdr3_aa: CSVECAGGPSYNEQFF
v_call: TRBV7-6; j_call: TRBJ2-7; cdr3_aa: CASSLGGQIREGQYF
v_call: TRBV7-8; j_call: TRBJ2-2; cdr3_aa: CASSSPPRTGGGRGELFF
v_call: TRBV6-1; j_call: TRBJ2-7; cdr3_aa: CASSGQGTGWPYEQYF
v_call: TRBV6-5; j_call: TRBJ1-2; cdr3_aa: CAGSPDISYGYTF